Given below is one TCR beta chain in context. Different DNA sequences within this sample yield the same CDR3. This entry comes from a study of shared clonotypes between healthy human individuals. CDR3 length: 13 residues. The germline V and J ends were trimmed by 0 bases and 2 bases, with 4 bases remaining between them. Germline values: CDR1 MNHEY, CDR2 SMNVEV (reference sequence). Assay: immunoSEQ multiplex PCR; the TCRdb copy retains only in-frame clones and omits some. The sample includes 300,000 to 350,000 clones, about 70% seen only once; the top ten take less than 11%. V gene TRBV27 combines with J gene TRBJ1-2; D is unclear. The receptor comes from a man between 25 and 39 years old in good health. The specimen was memory CD4+ T cells sorted from blood. Stated subset: CD45RA-negative fraction. DNA for the CDR3: TGTGCCAGCAGTTTATCAGGGAACTATGGCTACACCTTC. Translation gives CASSLSGNYGYTF.